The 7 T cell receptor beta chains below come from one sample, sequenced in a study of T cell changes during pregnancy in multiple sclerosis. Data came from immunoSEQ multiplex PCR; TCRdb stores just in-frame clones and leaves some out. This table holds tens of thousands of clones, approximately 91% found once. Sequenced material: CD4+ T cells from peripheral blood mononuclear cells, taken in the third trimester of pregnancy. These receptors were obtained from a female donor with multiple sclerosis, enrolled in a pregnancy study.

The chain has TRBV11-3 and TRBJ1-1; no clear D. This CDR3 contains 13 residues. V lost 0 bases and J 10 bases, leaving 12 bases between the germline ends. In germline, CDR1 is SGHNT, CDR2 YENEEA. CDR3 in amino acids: CASSLDRSKRAFF. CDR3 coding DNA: TGTGCCAGCAGCTTAGATAGGAGTAAACGAGCTTTCTTT. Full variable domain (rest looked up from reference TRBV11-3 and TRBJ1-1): EAGVVQSPRYKIIEKKQPVAFWCNPISGHNTLYWYLQNLGQGPELLIRYENEEAVDDSQLPKDRFSAERLKGVDSTLKIQPAELGDSAVYLCASSLDRSKRAFFGQGTRLTVV.

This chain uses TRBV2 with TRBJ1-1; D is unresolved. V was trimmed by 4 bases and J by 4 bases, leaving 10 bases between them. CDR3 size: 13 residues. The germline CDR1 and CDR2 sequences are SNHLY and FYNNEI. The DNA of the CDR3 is TGTGCCAGCAGTGTGTACGGGTCCACTGAAGCTTTCTTT. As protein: CASSVYGSTEAFF.

The CDR3 region is CASSFGNSGTLNEQFF. CDR3 bases: TGCGCCAGCAGCTTTGGGAATAGCGGGACCCTCAATGAGCAGTTCTTC. The genes are TRBV5-1 and TRBJ2-1, with 8 bases fitting TRBD2. This CDR3 comprises 16 residues. Germline assignment: CDR1 SGHRS and CDR2 YFSETQ. The J segment lost 6 bases and the V segment lost 2 bases, leaving 10 bases of the junction unmatched.

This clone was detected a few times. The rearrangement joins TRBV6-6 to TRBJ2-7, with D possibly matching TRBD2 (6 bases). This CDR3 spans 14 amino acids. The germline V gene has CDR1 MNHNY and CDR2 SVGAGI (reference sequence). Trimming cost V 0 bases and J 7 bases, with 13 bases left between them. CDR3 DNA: TGTGCCAGCAGTTACTCGACGGGACTTTGGGAGCAGTACTTC. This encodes CASSYSTGLWEQYF.

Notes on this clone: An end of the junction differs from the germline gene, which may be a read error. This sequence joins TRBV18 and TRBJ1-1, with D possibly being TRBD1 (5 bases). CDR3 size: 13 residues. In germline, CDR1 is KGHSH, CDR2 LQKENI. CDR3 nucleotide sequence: TGTGCCAGCTCGCCAGACGAAGGCGGGACCCTGGTCTTT. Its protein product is CASSPDEGGTLVF.

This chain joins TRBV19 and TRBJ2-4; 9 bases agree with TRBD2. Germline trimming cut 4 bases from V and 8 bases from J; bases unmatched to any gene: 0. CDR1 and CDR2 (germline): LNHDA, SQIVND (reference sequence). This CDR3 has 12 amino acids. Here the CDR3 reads CASSTSGDIQYF. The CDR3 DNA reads TGTGCCAGTAGTACTAGCGGGGACATTCAGTACTTC.

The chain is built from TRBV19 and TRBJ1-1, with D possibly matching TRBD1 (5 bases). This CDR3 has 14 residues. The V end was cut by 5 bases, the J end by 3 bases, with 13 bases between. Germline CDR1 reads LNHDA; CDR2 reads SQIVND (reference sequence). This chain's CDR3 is CASSGRAGDTEAFF. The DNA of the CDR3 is TGTGCCAGTAGTGGAAGGGCGGGGGACACTGAAGCTTTCTTT. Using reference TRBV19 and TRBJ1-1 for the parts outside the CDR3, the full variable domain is DGGITQSPKYLFRKEGQNVTLSCEQNLNHDAMYWYRQDPGQGLRLIYYSQIVNDFQKGDIAEGYSVSREKKESFPLTVTSAQKNPTAFYLCASSGRAGDTEAFFGQGTRLTVV.